This T cell receptor beta chain was documented in a study of T cells in Graves' hyperthyroidism and ophthalmopathy. Study summary: Staff took peripheral blood when the initial diagnosis was made, before any treatment began. Study conclusions and caveats: Most thyroid clonotypes expanded above 0.001 appeared in blood too. The model predicted ophthalmopathy a median roughly six months before onset.

Amplification of TCR beta CDR3 regions used RNA as the template. Carried out on the TCR CDR3, a first-round RT-PCR used the HTBI primer set. TCRdb re-analysed the multiplex PCR reads in MiXCR, keeping a single row per CDR3 protein. The repertoire holds under 550,000 distinct CDR3 sequences, with nearly 20% as singletons. Investigators excluded patients with uncontrolled infection, other autoimmune disease, pregnancy or lactation. Of note for this clonotype: Its target is unknown.

V was shortened by 3 bases and J by 4 bases, with 9 bases between the two germline ends. This CDR3 spans 14 amino acids. Material for sequencing was blood. The sequence derives from a man aged 35-49 years with Graves' ophthalmopathy. The V gene is TRBV12-3 or TRBV12-4, the J gene TRBJ2-2, with a possible D match to TRBD1 (5 bases). The CDR3 DNA is TGTGCCAGCAGTTTCAAGGGGCTCACCGGGGAGCTGTTTTTT. It encodes CASSFKGLTGELFF.